Here is one T cell receptor (beta chain) with its context. The antigen is unknown. Use of 60 Vbeta and 13 Jbeta primers characterized the PCR. Clones were sequenced by immunoSEQ multiplex PCR, and TCRdb holds only the in-frame ones, with some missing. Here the sample spans around 100,000 clones, roughly 69% being singletons. The record originates from a study of cytomegalovirus exposure and HLA in healthy donors. Study as a whole: As released early, the data held around 80 million unique TCRs from HLA-typed donors.

Regarding the study as a whole: V- and J-gene trimming of TCR beta was linked (in a later analysis) to a missense DCLRE1C variant. According to the study, some 160 TCR beta chains were cytomegalovirus-associated.

The receptor comes from a man aged 45-65 years in good health and CMV-seropositive. Sequenced: PBMCs.

In DNA form, the CDR3 reads TGTGCCAGCAGCTCCACAGCGGGGGGCACCAGGGAGCAGTTCTTC. It translates to CASSSTAGGTREQFF. V is TRBV7-3 and J is TRBJ2-1, with 9 nucleotides matching TRBD2. This CDR3 contains 15 residues. With V trimmed by 4 bases and J by 10 bases, 11 bases remained unmatched. Looked up from germline, CDR1 is SGHTA and CDR2 is FQGTGA.